The T cell receptor (beta chain) under discussion was sequenced for a study of blood T cell repertoires in COVID-19. Assay: immunoSEQ multiplex PCR; the TCRdb copy retains only in-frame clones and omits some. This sample has some 250,000 clones, with 75% to 85% found just once. The germline V gene has CDR1 LNHDA and CDR2 SQIVND (reference sequence). The length of the CDR3 is 15 residues. V lost 6 bases, J lost 1 base, and 15 bases lay in between. The sample was peripheral blood. V gene TRBV19 combines with J gene TRBJ1-1, with TRBD1 as a possible D gene (6 bases). This TCR was recovered from a woman older than 75 with COVID-19, enrolled during active disease. The CDR3 coding sequence is TGTGCCAGTAGGGTGCGTGGGGGGGCGAACACTGAAGCTTTCTTT. It translates to CASRVRGGANTEAFF.